This T cell receptor beta chain came from a study of cytomegalovirus exposure and HLA in healthy donors. V shed 5 bases and J shed 3 bases, with 7 bases lying between them. The CDR3 has 13 residues. Germline CDR1 and CDR2: KGHSH and LQKENI. Researchers ran the PCR with 60 Vbeta and 13 Jbeta primers. Produced via immunoSEQ multiplex PCR; TCRdb's table is partial and in-frame only. The repertoire table contains around 65,000 clones. The sample comprised PBMCs. This chain uses TRBV18 with TRBJ2-2; tentatively, D is TRBD2 (5 bases). The TCR originated in a boy aged 5-17 years in good health and CMV-seronegative. The chain's CDR3 is CASSYSDTGELFF. For the CDR3, the DNA is TGTGCCAGCTCATATAGCGACACCGGGGAGCTGTTTTTT.